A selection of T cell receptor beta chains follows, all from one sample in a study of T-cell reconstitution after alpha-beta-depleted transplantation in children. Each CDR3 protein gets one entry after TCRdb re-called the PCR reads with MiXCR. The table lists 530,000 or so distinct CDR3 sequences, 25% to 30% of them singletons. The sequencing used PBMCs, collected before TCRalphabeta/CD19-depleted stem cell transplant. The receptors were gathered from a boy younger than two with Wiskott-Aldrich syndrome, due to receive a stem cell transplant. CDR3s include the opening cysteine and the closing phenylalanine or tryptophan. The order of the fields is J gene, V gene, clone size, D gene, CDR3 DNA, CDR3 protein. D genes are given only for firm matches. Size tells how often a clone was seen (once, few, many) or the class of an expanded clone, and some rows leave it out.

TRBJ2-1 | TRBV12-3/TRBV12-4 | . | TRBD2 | TGTGCCAGCAGGACTAGCGGGAATAGGAATGAGCAGTTCTTC | CASRTSGNRNEQFF
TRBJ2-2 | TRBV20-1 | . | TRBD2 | TGCAGTGCTCGGACTAGCGGTACCGGGGAGCTGTTTTTT | CSARTSGTGELFF
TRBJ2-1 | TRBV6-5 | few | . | TGTGCCAGCAGTTGGGGACCCAACAATGAGCAGTTCTTC | CASSWGPNNEQFF
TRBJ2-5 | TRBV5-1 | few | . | TGTGCCAGCAGCTCCGACAGCCGTGAGACCCAGTACTTC | CASSSDSRETQYF
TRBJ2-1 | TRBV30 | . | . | TGTGCCTGGAGTTTCGCATATGAGCAGTTCTTC | CAWSFAYEQFF
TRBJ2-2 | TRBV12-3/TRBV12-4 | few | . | TGTGCCAGCAGTTTGCCCCCTCAACTCGGGGAGCTGTTTTTT | CASSLPPQLGELFF
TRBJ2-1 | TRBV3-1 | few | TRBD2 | TGTGCCAGCAGCCAAGATCCTCCGGGAGGGCCCTACAATGAGCAGTTCTTC | CASSQDPPGGPYNEQFF
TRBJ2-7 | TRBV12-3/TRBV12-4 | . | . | TGTGCCAGCAGTCCAAAATCGCGGGGTAACGAGCAGTACTTC | CASSPKSRGNEQYF
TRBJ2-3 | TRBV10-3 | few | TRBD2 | TGTGCCATCAGTGAGGGGGGACTAATCAATACGCAGTATTTT | CAISEGGLINTQYF
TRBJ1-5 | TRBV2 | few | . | TGTGCCAGCAGTGAAGCGCTTCGGGGTTTCGGTCAGCCCCAGCATTTT | CASSEALRGFGQPQHF
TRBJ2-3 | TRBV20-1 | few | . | TGCAGTGCTAGAGCCCGAGCTAGGGGGGTATCAGATACGCAGTATTTT | CSARARARGVSDTQYF
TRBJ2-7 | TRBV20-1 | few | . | TGCAGTGCTAGAGAGGGGGCGGACGAGCAGTACTTC | CSAREGADEQYF
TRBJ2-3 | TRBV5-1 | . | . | TGCGCCAGCAGCTTATCGAGGGGACCCACAGATACGCAGTATTTT | CASSLSRGPTDTQYF
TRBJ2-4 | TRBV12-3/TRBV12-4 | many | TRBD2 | TGTGCCAGCAGTGAACTAGCGGGACCCAAAAACATTCAGTACTTC | CASSELAGPKNIQYF
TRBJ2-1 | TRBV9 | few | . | TGTGCCAGCAGCGTTAGTCCATCCTACAATGAGCAGTTCTTC | CASSVSPSYNEQFF
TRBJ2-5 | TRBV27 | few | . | TGTGCCAGCAGTTTGGGGCGAAGGGGAGCAGAGACCCAGTACTTC | CASSLGRRGAETQYF
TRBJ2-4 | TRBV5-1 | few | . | TGCGCCAGCAGCTTGGCCAGCCAGGGCATTCAGTACTTC | CASSLASQGIQYF
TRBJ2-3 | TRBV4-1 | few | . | TGCGCCAGCAGCCAAGATTGGGACACCGGCACAGATACGCAGTATTTT | CASSQDWDTGTDTQYF
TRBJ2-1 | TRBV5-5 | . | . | TGTGCCAGCAGGGAAGGTAGGGGATACAATGAGCAGTTCTTC | CASREGRGYNEQFF
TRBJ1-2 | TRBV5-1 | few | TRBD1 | TGCGCCAGCAGCTACGGACAGGGGAACTATGGCTACACCTTC | CASSYGQGNYGYTF
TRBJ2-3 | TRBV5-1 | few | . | TGCGCCAGCAGTGGCGTGGATACGCAGTATTTT | CASSGVDTQYF
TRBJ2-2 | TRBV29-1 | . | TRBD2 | TGCAGCGTTATTGGCTATGCGGGAGGAGGAGGGAACACCGGGGAGCTGTTTTTT | CSVIGYAGGGGNTGELFF
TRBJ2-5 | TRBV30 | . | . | TGTGCCTGGAGTCTTGACCGCGAAGAGACCCAGTACTTC | CAWSLDREETQYF
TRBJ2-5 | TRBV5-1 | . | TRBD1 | TGCGCCAGCAGTTTTGACAGGGCCTTCCAAGAGACCCAGTACTTC | CASSFDRAFQETQYF
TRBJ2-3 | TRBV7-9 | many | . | TGTGCCAGCAGCTTACTCCAGGATACGCAGTATTTT | CASSLLQDTQYF
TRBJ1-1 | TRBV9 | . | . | TGTGCCAGCAGCGTAGGGGGGGACACTGAAGCTTTCTTT | CASSVGGDTEAFF
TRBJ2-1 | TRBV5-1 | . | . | TGCGCCAGCAGCTCGAACCGACAGACCTCTGGCGATGAGCAGTTCTTC | CASSSNRQTSGDEQFF
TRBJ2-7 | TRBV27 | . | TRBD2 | TGTGCCAGCAGTTTTTCCCTAGCGGGACTCTCCGAGCAGTACTTC | CASSFSLAGLSEQYF
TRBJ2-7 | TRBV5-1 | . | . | TGCGCCAGCAGCTTGCGTTTTTCGGGGAGCCCTTCCTACGAGCAGTACTTC | CASSLRFSGSPSYEQYF
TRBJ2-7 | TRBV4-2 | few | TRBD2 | TGTGCCAGCAGCCACCTTTCGGGCATGGCTAGCGGGAACTCCTACGAGCAGTACTTC | CASSHLSGMASGNSYEQYF
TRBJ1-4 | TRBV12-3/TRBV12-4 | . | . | TGTGCCAGCAGTTTCCAGGGGTATGAAAAACTGTTTTTT | CASSFQGYEKLFF
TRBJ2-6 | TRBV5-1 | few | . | TGCGCCAGCAGCTTGATCCTCTCTGGGGCCAACGTCCTGACTTTC | CASSLILSGANVLTF
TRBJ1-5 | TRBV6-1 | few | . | TGTGCCAGCAGTGCCTGGCAGCCCAATCAGCCCCAGCATTTT | CASSAWQPNQPQHF
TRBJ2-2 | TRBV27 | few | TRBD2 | TGTGCCAGCAGTTTTGCGGGAGCCGGGGAGCTGTTTTTT | CASSFAGAGELFF
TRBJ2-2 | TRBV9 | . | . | TGTGCCAGCAGCTCCCAGACTAGCAGGGGTACCGGGGAGCTGTTTTTT | CASSSQTSRGTGELFF
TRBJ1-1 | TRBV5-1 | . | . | TGCGCCAGCGCCTGGTTAGGCTTGAACACTGAAGCTTTCTTT | CASAWLGLNTEAFF
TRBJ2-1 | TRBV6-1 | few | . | TGTGCCAGCAGTCCGGGACTCACCCTTAACAATGAGCAGTTCTTC | CASSPGLTLNNEQFF
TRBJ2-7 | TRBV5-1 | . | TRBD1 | TGCGCCAGCAGCTGGACAGGGCTCCGACTTTACGAGCAGTACTTC | CASSWTGLRLYEQYF
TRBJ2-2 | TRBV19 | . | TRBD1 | TGTGCCAGTGCGTCTTGGACAGGGGGCGTTAACACCGGGGAGCTGTTTTTT | CASASWTGGVNTGELFF
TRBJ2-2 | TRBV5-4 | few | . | TGTGCCGGGTCCTCTGCACAGAACACCGGGGAGCTGTTTTTT | CAGSSAQNTGELFF
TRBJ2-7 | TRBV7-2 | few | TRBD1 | TGTGCCAGCAGCTTTATATCAGGGGGCTCCTACGAGCAGTACTTC | CASSFISGGSYEQYF
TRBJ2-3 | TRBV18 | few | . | TGTGCCAGCTCACCTAAACGCACAGATACGCAGTATTTT | CASSPKRTDTQYF
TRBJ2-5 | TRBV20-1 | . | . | TGCAGTGCTAGGCACCGACCGGGACACCAAGAGACCCAGTACTTC | CSARHRPGHQETQYF
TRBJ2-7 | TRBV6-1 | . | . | TGTGCCAGCAGAACAACCAGGGGTCTATACGAGCAGTACTTC | CASRTTRGLYEQYF
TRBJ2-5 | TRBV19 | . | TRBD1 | TGTGCCAGTAGTATAGATCCGGGACAGGTGATCGGACAAGAGACCCAGTACTTC | CASSIDPGQVIGQETQYF
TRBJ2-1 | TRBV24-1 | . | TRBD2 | TGTGCCACCTCCGCGACTAGCGGTTACAATGAGCAGTTCTTC | CATSATSGYNEQFF
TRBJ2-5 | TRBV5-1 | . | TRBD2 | TGCGCCAGCAGCGGACCGGGACTAGCGGGACAAGAGACCCAGTACTTC | CASSGPGLAGQETQYF
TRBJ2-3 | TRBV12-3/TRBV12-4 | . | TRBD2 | TGTGCCAGCAGGGGGTTAGGACTAGCGGAGTTAAACACAGATACGCAGTATTTT | CASRGLGLAELNTDTQYF
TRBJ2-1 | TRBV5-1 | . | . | TGCGCCAGCAGCCCTCAAGGGGGGACAAGCTTCTACAATGAGCAGTTCTTC | CASSPQGGTSFYNEQFF
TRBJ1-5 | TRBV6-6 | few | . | TGTGCCAGCAGGTTCAAGATCAATCAGCCCCAGCATTTT | CASRFKINQPQHF
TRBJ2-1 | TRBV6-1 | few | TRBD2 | TGTGCCAGCAGGACTAGCGTCTACAATGAGCAGTTCTTC | CASRTSVYNEQFF
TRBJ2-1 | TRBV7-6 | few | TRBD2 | TGTGCCAGCAGCTTAGCTAGCGGGAGGTTCAATGAGCAGTTCTTC | CASSLASGRFNEQFF
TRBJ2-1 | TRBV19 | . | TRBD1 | TGTGCCAGTAGATATCTCCCGGGACAGGGAAACAATGAGCAGTTCTTC | CASRYLPGQGNNEQFF
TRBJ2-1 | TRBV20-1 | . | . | TGCAGTGCTAGCGGACTCGAGGGAGTGGATGAGCAGTTCTTC | CSASGLEGVDEQFF
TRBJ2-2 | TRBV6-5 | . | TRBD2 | TGTGCCAGCAGTTACTCGGGACTAGCGGGAGGGCCCAGGGAGCTGTTTTTT | CASSYSGLAGGPRELFF
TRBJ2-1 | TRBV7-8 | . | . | TGTGCCAGCAGCTTAGACGCCAGTTGGAATGAGCAGTTCTTC | CASSLDASWNEQFF